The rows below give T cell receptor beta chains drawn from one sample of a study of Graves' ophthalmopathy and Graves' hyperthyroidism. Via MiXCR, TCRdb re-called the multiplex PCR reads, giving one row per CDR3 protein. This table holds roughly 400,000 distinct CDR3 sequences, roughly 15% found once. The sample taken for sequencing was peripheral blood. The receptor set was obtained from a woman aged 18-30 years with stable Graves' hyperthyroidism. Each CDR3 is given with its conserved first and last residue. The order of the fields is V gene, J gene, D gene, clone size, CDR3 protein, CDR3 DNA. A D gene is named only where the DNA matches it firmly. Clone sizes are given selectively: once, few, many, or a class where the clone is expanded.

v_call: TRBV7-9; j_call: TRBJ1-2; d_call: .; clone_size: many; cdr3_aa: CASSIPGGGYTF; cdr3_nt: TGTGCCAGCAGCATACCGGGGGGTGGCTACACCTTC
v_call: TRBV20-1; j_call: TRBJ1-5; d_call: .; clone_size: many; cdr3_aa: CSARGDGRSNQPQHF; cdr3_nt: TGCAGTGCTAGAGGGGACGGGCGGAGCAATCAGCCCCAGCATTTT
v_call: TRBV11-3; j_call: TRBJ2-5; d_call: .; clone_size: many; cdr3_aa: CASSLDGWAKLETQYF; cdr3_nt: TGTGCCAGCAGCTTAGATGGGTGGGCCAAATTGGAGACCCAGTACTTC
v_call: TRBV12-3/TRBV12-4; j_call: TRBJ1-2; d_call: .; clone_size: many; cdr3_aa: CASSPQGYYTF; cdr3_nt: TGTGCCAGCAGTCCTCAGGGTTACTACACCTTC
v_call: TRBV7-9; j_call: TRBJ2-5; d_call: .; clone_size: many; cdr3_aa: CASSLAVGETQYF; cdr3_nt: TGTGCCAGCAGCTTAGCGGTGGGGGAGACCCAGTACTTC
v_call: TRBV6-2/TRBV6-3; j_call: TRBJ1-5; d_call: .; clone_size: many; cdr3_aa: CASSNRQGPNQPQHF; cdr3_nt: TGTGCCAGCAGTAACAGGCAGGGACCCAATCAGCCCCAGCATTTT
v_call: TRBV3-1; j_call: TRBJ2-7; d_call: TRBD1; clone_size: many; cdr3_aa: CASSQRTGSEQYF; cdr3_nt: TGTGCCAGCAGCCAGAGGACAGGGAGCGAGCAGTACTTC
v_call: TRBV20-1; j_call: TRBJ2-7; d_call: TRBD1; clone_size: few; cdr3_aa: CICQRGPYEQYF; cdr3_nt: TGCATCTGCCAGAGGGGGCCCTACGAGCAGTACTTC
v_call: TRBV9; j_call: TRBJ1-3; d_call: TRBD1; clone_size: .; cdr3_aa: CASSVASTGSGNTIYF; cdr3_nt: TGTGCCAGCAGCGTAGCTTCGACAGGGTCTGGAAACACCATATATTTT
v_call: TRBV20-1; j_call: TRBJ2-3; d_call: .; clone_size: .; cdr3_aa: CSARGGAGDSQYF; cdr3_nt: TGCAGTGCTAGAGGGGGGGCGGGAGATTCGCAGTATTTT
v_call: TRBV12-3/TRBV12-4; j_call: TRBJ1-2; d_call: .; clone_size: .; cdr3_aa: CASSRAAPGGYTF; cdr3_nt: TGTGCCAGCAGTAGAGCGGCGCCCGGAGGCTACACCTTC
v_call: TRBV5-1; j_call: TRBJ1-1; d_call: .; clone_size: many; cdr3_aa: CASSYITGSSNTEAFF; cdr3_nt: TGCGCCAGCAGCTACATCACGGGATCCTCGAACACTGAAGCTTTCTTT
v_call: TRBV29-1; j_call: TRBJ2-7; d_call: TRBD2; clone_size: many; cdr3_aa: CSGGLAGRGEQYF; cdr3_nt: TGCAGCGGGGGACTAGCGGGGAGAGGGGAGCAGTACTTC
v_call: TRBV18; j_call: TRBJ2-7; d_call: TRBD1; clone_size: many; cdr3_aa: CASSPRQGPHEQYF; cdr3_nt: TGTGCCAGCTCACCGAGACAGGGTCCCCACGAGCAGTACTTC
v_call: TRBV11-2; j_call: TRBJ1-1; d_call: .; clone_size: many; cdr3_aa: CASSILWAQSNTEAFF; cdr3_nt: TGTGCCAGCAGCATCTTATGGGCACAGTCCAACACTGAAGCTTTCTTT
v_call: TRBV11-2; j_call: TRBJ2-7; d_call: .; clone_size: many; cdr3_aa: CASSLLAGDYEQYF; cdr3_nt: TGTGCCAGCAGCTTATTAGCAGGAGACTACGAGCAGTACTTC
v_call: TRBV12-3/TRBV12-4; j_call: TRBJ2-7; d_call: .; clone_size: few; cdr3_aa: CASRRYGEQYF; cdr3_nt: TGTGCCAGCAGGCGTTATGGCGAGCAGTACTTC
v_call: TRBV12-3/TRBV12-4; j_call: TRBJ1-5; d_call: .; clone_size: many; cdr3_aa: CASRSLHSNQPQHF; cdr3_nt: TGTGCCAGCCGGAGTCTCCATAGCAATCAGCCCCAGCATTTT
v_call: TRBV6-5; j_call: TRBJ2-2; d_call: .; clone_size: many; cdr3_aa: CASSYSRPVKNTGELFF; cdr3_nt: TGTGCCAGCAGTTACTCCCGACCGGTCAAGAACACCGGGGAGCTGTTTTTT
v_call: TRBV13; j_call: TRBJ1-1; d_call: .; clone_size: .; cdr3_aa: CASSSAPRGLNTEAFF; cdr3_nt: TGTGCCAGCAGTTCCGCCCCACGAGGACTGAACACTGAAGCTTTCTTT
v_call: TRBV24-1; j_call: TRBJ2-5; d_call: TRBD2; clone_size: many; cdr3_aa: CATSYSGGAPETQYF; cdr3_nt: TGTGCCACCAGCTATAGCGGGGGGGCACCAGAGACCCAGTACTTC
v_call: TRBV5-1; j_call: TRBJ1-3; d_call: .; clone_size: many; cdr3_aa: CASSAGSGNTIYF; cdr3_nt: TGCGCCAGCAGCGCGGGCTCTGGAAACACCATATATTTT
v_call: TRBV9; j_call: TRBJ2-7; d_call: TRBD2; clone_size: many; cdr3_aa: CASSVAGGTYEQYF; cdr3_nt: TGTGCCAGCAGCGTAGCGGGGGGGACCTACGAGCAGTACTTC
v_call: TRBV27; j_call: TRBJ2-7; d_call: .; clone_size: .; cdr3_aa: CASSSPLGPHEQYF; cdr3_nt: TGTGCCAGCAGCTCCCCTTTGGGGCCCCACGAGCAGTACTTC
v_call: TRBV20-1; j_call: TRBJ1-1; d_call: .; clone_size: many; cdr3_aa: CSARDGEGYWAAFF; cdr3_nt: TGCAGTGCTAGAGATGGGGAGGGGTACTGGGCAGCTTTCTTT
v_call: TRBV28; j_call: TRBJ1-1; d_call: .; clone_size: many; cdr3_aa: CASRPSTGPNTEAFF; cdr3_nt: TGTGCCAGCAGACCCTCGACAGGACCGAACACTGAAGCTTTCTTT